This record concerns one T cell receptor (beta chain) sequence. This specimen comes from a study of T cells in Graves' hyperthyroidism and ophthalmopathy. Ophthalmopathy patients showed a Clinical Activity Score of at least 3, NOSPECS grade of at least 4 and duration under 3 months. Uncontrolled infection, other autoimmune disease, pregnancy or lactation excluded patients. Amplified regions were TCR beta CDR3 sequences from RNA transcripts. The HTBI primer set was used in a first-round RT-PCR of the TCR CDR3. Via MiXCR, TCRdb re-called the multiplex PCR reads, giving one row per CDR3 protein. The data show about 600,000 distinct CDR3 sequences, approximately 15% seen once. There are 15 residues in the CDR3. Germline V lookup: CDR1 SGDLS, CDR2 YYNGEE. V was pared by 0 bases and J by 10 bases, with 17 bases between.

The V and J genes are TRBV9 and TRBJ2-1, with D maybe TRBD1 (6 bases). The sequenced material came from blood. The sequence came from a woman between 18 and 29 years old with Graves' ophthalmopathy. CDR3 amino acids: CASSVGGGSAAEQFF. CDR3 bases: TGTGCCAGCAGCGTAGGTGGGGGCTCAGCCGCGGAGCAGTTCTTC.